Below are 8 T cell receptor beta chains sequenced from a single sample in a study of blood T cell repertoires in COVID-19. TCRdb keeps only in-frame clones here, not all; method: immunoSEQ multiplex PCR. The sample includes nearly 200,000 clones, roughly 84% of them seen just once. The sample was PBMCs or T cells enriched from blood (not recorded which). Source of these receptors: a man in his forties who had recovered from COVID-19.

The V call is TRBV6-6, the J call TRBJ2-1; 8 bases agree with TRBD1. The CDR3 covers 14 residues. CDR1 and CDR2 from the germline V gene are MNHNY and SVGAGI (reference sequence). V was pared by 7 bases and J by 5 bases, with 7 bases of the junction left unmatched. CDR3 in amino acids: CASIRDRTNNEQFF. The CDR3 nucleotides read TGTGCCAGCATCCGGGACAGGACTAACAATGAGCAGTTCTTC.

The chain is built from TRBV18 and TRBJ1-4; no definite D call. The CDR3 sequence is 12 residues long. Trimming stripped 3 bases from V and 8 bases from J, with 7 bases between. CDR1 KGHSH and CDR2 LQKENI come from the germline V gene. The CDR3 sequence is CASSPLGEKLFF. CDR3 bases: TGTGCCAGCTCACCTCTCGGGGAAAAACTGTTTTTT.

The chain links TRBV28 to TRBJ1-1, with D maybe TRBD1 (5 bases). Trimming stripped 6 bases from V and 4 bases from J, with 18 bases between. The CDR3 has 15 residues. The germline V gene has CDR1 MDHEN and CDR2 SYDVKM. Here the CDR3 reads CASSGLLGAGTEAFF. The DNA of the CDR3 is TGTGCCAGCAGCGGCCTGCTAGGGGCCGGCACTGAAGCTTTCTTT.

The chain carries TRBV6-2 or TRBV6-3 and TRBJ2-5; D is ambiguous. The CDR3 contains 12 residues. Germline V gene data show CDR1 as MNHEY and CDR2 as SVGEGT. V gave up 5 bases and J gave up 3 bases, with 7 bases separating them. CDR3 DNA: TGTGCCAGCAGTCCCCGAGAAGAGACCCAGTACTTC. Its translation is CASSPREETQYF.

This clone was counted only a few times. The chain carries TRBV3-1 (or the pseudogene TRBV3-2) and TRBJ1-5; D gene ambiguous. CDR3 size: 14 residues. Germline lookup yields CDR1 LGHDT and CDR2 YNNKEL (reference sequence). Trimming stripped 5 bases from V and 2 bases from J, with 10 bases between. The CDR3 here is CASSEVAGNQPQHF. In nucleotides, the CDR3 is TGTGCCAGCAGCGAGGTGGCAGGCAATCAGCCCCAGCATTTT.

Here the CDR3 DNA reads TGCGCCAGCAGCAGAACCGGGACAGGGTTTCGAACGCAGTATTTT. This gives the protein CASSRTGTGFRTQYF. The J gene is TRBJ2-3, the V gene TRBV5-1; 9 nucleotides agree with TRBD1. The CDR3 covers 15 residues. Germline V gene lookup returns CDR1 SGHRS and CDR2 YFSETQ. The V gene end was trimmed by 4 bases and the J gene end by 9 bases; junction bases not matched to a gene: 12. The full variable domain, rest sourced from reference TRBV5-1 and TRBJ2-3, is KAGVTQTPRYLIKTRGQQVTLSCSPISGHRSVSWYQQTPGQGLQFLFEYFSETQRNKGNFPGRFSGRQFSNSRSEMNVSTLELGDSALYLCASSRTGTGFRTQYFGPGTRLTVL.

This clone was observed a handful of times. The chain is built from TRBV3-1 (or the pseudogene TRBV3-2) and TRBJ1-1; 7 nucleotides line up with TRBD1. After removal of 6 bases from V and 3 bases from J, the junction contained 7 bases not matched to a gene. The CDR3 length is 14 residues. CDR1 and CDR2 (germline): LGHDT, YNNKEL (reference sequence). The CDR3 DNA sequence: TGTGCCAGCAGTCCCGGGACAGACCACACTGAAGCTTTCTTT. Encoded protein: CASSPGTDHTEAFF.

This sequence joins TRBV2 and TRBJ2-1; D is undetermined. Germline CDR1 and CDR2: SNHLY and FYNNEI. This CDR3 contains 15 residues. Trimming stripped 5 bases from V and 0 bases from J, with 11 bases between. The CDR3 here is CASSRSQSSYNEQFF. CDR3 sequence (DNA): TGTGCCAGCAGTCGGAGCCAGAGCTCCTACAATGAGCAGTTCTTC.